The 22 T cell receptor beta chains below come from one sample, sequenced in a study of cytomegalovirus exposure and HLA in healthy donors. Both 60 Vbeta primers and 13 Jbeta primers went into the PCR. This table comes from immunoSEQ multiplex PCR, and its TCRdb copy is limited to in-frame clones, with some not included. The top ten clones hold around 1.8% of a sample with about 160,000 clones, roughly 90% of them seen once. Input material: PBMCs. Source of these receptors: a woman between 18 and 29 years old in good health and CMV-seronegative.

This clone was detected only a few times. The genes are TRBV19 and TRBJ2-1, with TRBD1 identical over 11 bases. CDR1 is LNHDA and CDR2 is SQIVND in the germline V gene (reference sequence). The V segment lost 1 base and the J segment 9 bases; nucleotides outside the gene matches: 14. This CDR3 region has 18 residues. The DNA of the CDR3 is TGTGCCAGTAGTATAGTAGGGGGGACAGGGGGGGGTGGGGTTGAGCAGTTCTTC. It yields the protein CASSIVGGTGGGGVEQFF.

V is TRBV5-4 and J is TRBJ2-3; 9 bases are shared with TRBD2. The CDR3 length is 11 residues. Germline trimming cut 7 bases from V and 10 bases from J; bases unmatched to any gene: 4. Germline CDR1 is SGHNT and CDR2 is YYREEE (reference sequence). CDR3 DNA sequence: TGTGCCAGCGATAGCGGGAGTTCGCAGTATTTT. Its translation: CASDSGSSQYF.

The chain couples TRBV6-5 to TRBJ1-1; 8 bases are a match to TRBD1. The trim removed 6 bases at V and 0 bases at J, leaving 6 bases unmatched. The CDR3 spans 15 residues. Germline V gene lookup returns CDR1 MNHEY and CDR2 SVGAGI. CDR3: CASRGPGQVNTEAFF. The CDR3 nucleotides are TGTGCCAGCAGGGGCCCGGGACAGGTGAACACTGAAGCTTTCTTT.

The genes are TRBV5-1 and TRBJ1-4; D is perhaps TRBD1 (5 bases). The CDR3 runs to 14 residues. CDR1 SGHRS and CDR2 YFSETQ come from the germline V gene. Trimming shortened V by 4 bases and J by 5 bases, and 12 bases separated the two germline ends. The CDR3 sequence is CASSPGRGNEKLFF. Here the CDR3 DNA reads TGCGCCAGCAGCCCGGGGAGGGGAAATGAAAAACTGTTTTTT.

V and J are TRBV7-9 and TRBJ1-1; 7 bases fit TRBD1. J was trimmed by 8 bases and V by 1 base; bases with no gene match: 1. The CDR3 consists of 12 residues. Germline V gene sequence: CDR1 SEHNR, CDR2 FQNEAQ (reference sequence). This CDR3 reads CASSLETGEAFF. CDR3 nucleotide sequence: TGTGCCAGCAGCTTAGAGACAGGGGAAGCTTTCTTT.

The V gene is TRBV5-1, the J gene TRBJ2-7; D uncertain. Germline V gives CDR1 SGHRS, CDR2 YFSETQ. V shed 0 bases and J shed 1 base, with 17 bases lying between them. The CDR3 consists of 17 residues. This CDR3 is CASSLGPPRWASYEQYF. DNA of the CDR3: TGCGCCAGCAGCTTGGGGCCCCCCCGATGGGCTTCCTACGAGCAGTACTTC.

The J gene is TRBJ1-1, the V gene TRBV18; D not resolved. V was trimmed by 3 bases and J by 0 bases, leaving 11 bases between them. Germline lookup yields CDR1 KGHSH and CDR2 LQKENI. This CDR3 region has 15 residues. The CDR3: CASSPRELLNTEAFF. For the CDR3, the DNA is TGTGCCAGCTCACCCCGGGAACTTCTGAACACTGAAGCTTTCTTT. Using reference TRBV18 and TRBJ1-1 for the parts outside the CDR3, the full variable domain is NAGVMQNPRHLVRRRGQEARLRCSPMKGHSHVYWYRQLPEEGLKFMVYLQKENIIDESGMPKERFSAEFPKEGPSILRIQQVVRGDSAAYFCASSPRELLNTEAFFGQGTRLTVV.

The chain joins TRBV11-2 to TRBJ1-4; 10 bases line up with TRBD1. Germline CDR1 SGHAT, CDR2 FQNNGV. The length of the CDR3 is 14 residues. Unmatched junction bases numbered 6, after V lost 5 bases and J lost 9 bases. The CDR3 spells CASSRRDRGKKLFF. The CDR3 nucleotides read TGTGCCAGCAGCCGCCGGGACAGGGGTAAAAAACTGTTTTTT. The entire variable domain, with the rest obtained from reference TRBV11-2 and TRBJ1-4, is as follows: EAGVAQSPRYKIIEKRQSVAFWCNPISGHATLYWYQQILGQGPKLLIQFQNNGVVDDSQLPKDRFSAERLKGVDSTLKIQPAKLEDSAVYLCASSRRDRGKKLFFGSGTQLSVL.

CDR3 nucleotides: TGTGCCAGCAGCCCCCTCGCGAGCGCGGCCAAAAACATTCAGTACTTC. It yields the protein CASSPLASAAKNIQYF. The V gene is TRBV21-1, the J gene TRBJ2-4; TRBD2 is the table's D call and was not checked against the DNA. TRBV21-1 is a pseudogene. This CDR3 is 16 amino acids long.

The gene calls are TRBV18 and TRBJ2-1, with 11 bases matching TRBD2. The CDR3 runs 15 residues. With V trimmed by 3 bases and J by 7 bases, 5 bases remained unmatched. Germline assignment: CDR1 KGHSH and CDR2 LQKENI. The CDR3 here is CASSPGTSGTNEQFF. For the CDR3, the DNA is TGTGCCAGCTCACCCGGGACTAGCGGTACGAATGAGCAGTTCTTC.

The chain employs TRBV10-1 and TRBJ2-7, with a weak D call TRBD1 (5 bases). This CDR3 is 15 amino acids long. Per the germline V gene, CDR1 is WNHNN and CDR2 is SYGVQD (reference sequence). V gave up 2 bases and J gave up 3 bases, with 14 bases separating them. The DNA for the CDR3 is TGCGCCAGCAGTGAGAGGGGTCAGGGTGTCTACGAGCAGTACTTC. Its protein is CASSERGQGVYEQYF.

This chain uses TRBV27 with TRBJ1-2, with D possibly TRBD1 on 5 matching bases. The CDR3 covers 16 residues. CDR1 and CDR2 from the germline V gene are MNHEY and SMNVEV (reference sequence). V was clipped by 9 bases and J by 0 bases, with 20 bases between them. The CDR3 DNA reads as TGTGCCAGGGGTCTCGACAGTTCTGTAGCTAACTATGGCTACACCTTC. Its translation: CARGLDSSVANYGYTF.

The CDR3 reads CASSTYLAGGELDTQYF. CDR3 nucleotides: TGTGCCAGCAGTACCTACCTAGCGGGAGGGGAACTGGATACGCAGTATTTT. V usage is TRBV28 and J usage is TRBJ2-3; 12 bases fit TRBD2. This CDR3 region has 17 residues. Trimming removed 5 bases from V and 6 bases from J; junction bases left unmatched: 12. The germline gives CDR1 MDHEN, CDR2 SYDVKM.

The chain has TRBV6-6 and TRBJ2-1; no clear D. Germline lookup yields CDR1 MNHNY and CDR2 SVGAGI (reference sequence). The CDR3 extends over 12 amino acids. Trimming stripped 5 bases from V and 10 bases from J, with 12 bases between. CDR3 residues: CASSPPGPEQFF. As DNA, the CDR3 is TGTGCCAGCAGTCCCCCCGGTCCGGAGCAGTTCTTC.

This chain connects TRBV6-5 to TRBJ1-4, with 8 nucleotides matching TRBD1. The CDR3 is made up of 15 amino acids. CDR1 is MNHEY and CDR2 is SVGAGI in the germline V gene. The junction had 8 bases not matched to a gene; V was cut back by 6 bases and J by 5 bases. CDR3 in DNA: TGTGCCAGCAGATGGCAGGGGGCTTCCAATGAAAAACTGTTTTTT. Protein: CASRWQGASNEKLFF.

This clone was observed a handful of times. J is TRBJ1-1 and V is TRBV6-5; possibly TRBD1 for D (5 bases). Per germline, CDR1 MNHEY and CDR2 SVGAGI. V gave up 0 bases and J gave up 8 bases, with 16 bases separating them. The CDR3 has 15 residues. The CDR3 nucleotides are TGTGCCAGCAGTTACTCGGAAGAACGGACACTCGAAGCTTTCTTT. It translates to CASSYSEERTLEAFF.

This CDR3 reads CASSFFPGNNEQFF. The CDR3 DNA reads as TGCGCCAGCAGCTTTTTTCCAGGAAACAATGAGCAGTTCTTC. This rearrangement joins TRBV5-1 to TRBJ2-1, with D uncertain. Trimming removed 2 bases from V and 5 bases from J, with 11 bases in between. Germline V gives CDR1 SGHRS, CDR2 YFSETQ. This CDR3 contains 14 residues.

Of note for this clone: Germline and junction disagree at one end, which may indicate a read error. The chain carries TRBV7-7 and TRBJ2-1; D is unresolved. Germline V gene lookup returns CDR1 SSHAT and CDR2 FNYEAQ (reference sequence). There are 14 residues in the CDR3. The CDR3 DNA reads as TGTGCTAGCAGCTTAAGCTCCCTCTACAATGAGCAGTTCTTC. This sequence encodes CASSLSSLYNEQFF. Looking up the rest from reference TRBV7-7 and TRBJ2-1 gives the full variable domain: GAGVSQSPRYKVTKRGQDVTLRCDPISSHATLYWYQQALGQGPEFLTYFNYEAQPDKSGLPSDRFSAERPEGSISTLTIQRTEQRDSAMYRCASSLSSLYNEQFFGPGTRLTVL.

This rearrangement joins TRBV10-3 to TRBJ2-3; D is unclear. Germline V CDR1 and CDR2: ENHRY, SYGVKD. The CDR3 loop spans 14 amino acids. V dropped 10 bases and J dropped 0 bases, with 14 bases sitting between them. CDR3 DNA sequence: TGTGCCACCCTGGAAAAGACTAGCACAGATACGCAGTATTTT. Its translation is CATLEKTSTDTQYF.

The CDR3 loop is CASSFVRNTEAFF. In DNA form, the CDR3 reads TGTGCCAGCAGTTTCGTCCGGAACACTGAAGCTTTCTTT. The V and J genes are TRBV28 and TRBJ1-1; the D is unclear. Germline assignment: CDR1 MDHEN and CDR2 SYDVKM. The V and J ends lost 3 bases and 1 base respectively, with 6 bases between them. The CDR3 totals 13 residues.

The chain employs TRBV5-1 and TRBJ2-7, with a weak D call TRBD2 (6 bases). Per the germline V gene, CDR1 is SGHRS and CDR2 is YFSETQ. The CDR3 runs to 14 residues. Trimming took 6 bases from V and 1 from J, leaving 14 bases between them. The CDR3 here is CASTNGGISYEQYF. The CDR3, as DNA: TGCGCCAGCACAAACGGCGGGATATCCTACGAGCAGTACTTC.

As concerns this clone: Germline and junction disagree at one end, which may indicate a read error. CDR3 sequence reads: CASNVLGSRRTF. CDR3 sequence (DNA): TGTGCCAGCAATGTCCTTGGGTCCCGGAGAACTTTT. The chain joins TRBV28 to TRBJ1-5, with D hard to call. This CDR3 has 12 amino acids. Germline V gene data show CDR1 as MDHEN and CDR2 as SYDVKM.